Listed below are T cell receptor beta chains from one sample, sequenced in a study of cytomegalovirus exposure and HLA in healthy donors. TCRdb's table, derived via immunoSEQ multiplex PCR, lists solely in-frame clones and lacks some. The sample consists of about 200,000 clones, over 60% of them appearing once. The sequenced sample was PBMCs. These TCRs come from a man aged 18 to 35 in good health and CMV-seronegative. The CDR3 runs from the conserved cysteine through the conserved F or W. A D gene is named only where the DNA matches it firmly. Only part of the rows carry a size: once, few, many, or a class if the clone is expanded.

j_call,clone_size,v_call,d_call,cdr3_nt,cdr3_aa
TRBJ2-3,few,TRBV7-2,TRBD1,TGTGCCAGCAGCTCGAGACAGGGGTCCGGGACAGATACGCAGTATTTT,CASSSRQGSGTDTQYF
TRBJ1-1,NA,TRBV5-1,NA,TGCGCCAGCAGCTATGGAGCGGGGAACACTGAAGCTTTCTTT,CASSYGAGNTEAFF
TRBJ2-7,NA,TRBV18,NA,TGTGCCAGCTCACCAGGAGACCTCTACGAGCAGTACTTC,CASSPGDLYEQYF
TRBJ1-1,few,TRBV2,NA,TGTGCCAGCAGTGAGGACAGAGGAACTGAAGCTTTCTTT,CASSEDRGTEAFF
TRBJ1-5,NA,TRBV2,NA,TGTGCCAGCACCTTTACCCCCTCCGGGATCAATCAGCCCCAGCATTTT,CASTFTPSGINQPQHF
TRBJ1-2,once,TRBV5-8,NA,TGTGCCAGCAGCTTGAAGGACAGTGGGATCATCTATGGCTACACCTTC,CASSLKDSGIIYGYTF
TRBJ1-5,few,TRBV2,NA,TGTGCCAGCAGTCCGACAGGCGGCAATCAGCCCCAGCATTTT,CASSPTGGNQPQHF
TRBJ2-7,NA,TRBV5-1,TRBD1,TGCGCCAGCAGCTCGACCGCCCGGGACAGGTCCTACGAGCAGTACTTC,CASSSTARDRSYEQYF
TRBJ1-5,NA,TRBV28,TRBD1,TGTGCCAGCAGTTCGCGGGACAGGGAGTTCCAGCATTTT,CASSSRDREFQHF
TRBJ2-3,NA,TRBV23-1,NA,TGCGCCAGCAGTCAACCGAAGGACTTCCAAAGCACAGATACGCAGTATTTT,CASSQPKDFQSTDTQYF
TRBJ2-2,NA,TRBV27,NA,TGTGCCGTAGGGGGGGTGGCGGGGCTGAACACCGGGGAGCTGTTTTTT,CAVGGVAGLNTGELFF
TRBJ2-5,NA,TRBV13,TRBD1,TGTGCCAGCAGCTTAAGGACAGGGGAAAGCGAGGAGACCCAGTACTTC,CASSLRTGESEETQYF
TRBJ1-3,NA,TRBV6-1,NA,TGTGCCAGCATCCCACAGGGTTTCTCTGGAAACACCATATATTTT,CASIPQGFSGNTIYF
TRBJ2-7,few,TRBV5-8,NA,TGTGCCAGCAGCTTGAATCGGGACACCAGCTCCTACGAGCAGTACTTC,CASSLNRDTSSYEQYF
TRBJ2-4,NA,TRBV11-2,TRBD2,TGTGCCAGGGGTACGGGGGGGACCGGGACCATAGCCAAAAACATTCAGTACTTC,CARGTGGTGTIAKNIQYF
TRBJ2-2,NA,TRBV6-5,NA,TGTGCCAGCAGGCAACAGGGAGGGGAGCTGTTTTTT,CASRQQGGELFF
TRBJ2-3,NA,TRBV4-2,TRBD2,TGTGCCAGCAGCCAAGGCGGGAGCTTAGATACGCAGTATTTT,CASSQGGSLDTQYF
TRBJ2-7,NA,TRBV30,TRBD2,TGTGCCTGGACCTCACTAGCGGCCGAGCAGTACTTC,CAWTSLAAEQYF